Listed below are T cell receptor beta chains from one sample, sequenced in a study of T cell changes during pregnancy in multiple sclerosis. Measured with immunoSEQ multiplex PCR; TCRdb has only the in-frame clones, and not every one. The data hold some 110,000 clones, with roughly nine tenths observed a single time. This sample comprised peripheral blood, obtained before pregnancy. The receptors derive from a female donor with multiple sclerosis, enrolled in a pregnancy study. Each CDR3 is given with its conserved first and last residue. The order of the fields is V gene, clone size, J gene, D gene, CDR3 DNA, CDR3 protein. D genes are given only for firm matches. Where a row states a size, it is once, few, many or the class of an expanded clone; other rows omit it.

>TRBV12-5|-|TRBJ2-7|TRBD2
TGTGCTAGTGGTTTGGTACTCGGGGGGGGCTCCTACGAGCAGTACTTC
CASGLVLGGGSYEQYF
>TRBV5-5|-|TRBJ2-7|TRBD2
TGTGCCAGCAGCCCCGGGACTAGCGGGGAATACGAGCAGTACTTC
CASSPGTSGEYEQYF
>TRBV4-2|-|TRBJ2-3|-
TGTGCCAGCAGCCAAGATGTTAGAGATACGCAGTATTTT
CASSQDVRDTQYF
>TRBV5-6|-|TRBJ2-7|TRBD1
TGTGCCAGCAGCCCCGGGACAGGGGTTCGCGAGCAGTACTTC
CASSPGTGVREQYF
>TRBV5-6|-|TRBJ1-2|-
TGTGCCAGCAGCTTGAGGGGGAGCTATGGCTACACCTTC
CASSLRGSYGYTF
>TRBV27|-|TRBJ1-1|-
TGTGCCAGCAGGCGGGGTCGGATCTCTGAAGCTTTCTTT
CASRRGRISEAFF
>TRBV29-1|-|TRBJ2-7|TRBD1
TGCAGCGTTGCCCCGACAGGGTTCTACGAGCAGTACTTC
CSVAPTGFYEQYF
>TRBV27|-|TRBJ2-7|TRBD2
TGTGCCAGCAGTTCTAGCGGGATCTACGAGCAGTACTTC
CASSSSGIYEQYF
>TRBV6-5|-|TRBJ1-1|-
TGTGCCAGCAGTTACGGGGGGGGGACTGAAGCTTTCTTT
CASSYGGGTEAFF
>TRBV7-8|once|TRBJ1-1|-
TGTGCCAGCAGCTTAGGTCGGGGATGGAACACTGAAGCTTTCTTT
CASSLGRGWNTEAFF
>TRBV29-1|-|TRBJ2-3|-
TGCAGCGTTGCCCAAGGACTAAGCACAGATACGCAGTATTTT
CSVAQGLSTDTQYF
>TRBV5-1|-|TRBJ2-3|-
TGCGCCAGCAGCTTGACCCTAGGGCTGGAGGGAGGCTTACAGTATTTT
CASSLTLGLEGGLQYF
>TRBV6-4|-|TRBJ2-2|TRBD2
TGTGCCAGCAGTTTGCTAGCGGGGACCGGGGAGCTGTTTTTT
CASSLLAGTGELFF
>TRBV5-3|-|TRBJ2-1|TRBD2
TGTGCCAGAAGGCGCACAGAGCGGGGTCCCTACAATGAGCAGTTCTTC
CARRRTERGPYNEQFF
>TRBV6-1|-|TRBJ1-5|TRBD1
TGTGCCAGCAGGCGCCGGACAGGGGCATCTCAGCCCCAGCATTTT
CASRRRTGASQPQHF
>TRBV30|-|TRBJ1-5|TRBD1
TGTGCCTGGAGTCAGGGGGCCTTAAATCAGCCCCAGCATTTT
CAWSQGALNQPQHF
>TRBV18|-|TRBJ1-6|-
TGTGCCAGCTCACCGGAGATAGAAGATTCACCCCTCCACTTT
CASSPEIEDSPLHF
>TRBV5-5|-|TRBJ1-5|TRBD1
TGTGCCAGCAGCTTAACAAGACAGGGCCCCGACCAAGATCAGCCCCAGCATTTT
CASSLTRQGPDQDQPQHF
>TRBV7-2|-|TRBJ1-5|TRBD1
TGTGCCAGCAGCTTAACAGGGGATCAGCCCCAGCATTTT
CASSLTGDQPQHF
>TRBV6-6|-|TRBJ1-4|-
TGTGCCAGCAGTTACACGGAGGAGCATGAAAAACTGTTTTTT
CASSYTEEHEKLFF
>TRBV7-2|-|TRBJ1-2|TRBD1
TGTGCCAGCAGCCCAGGACAGGTGAACTATGGCTACACCTTC
CASSPGQVNYGYTF
>TRBV16|-|TRBJ1-5|-
TGTGCCAGCAGCCAATTGGCCAGTGTGCAGCCCCAGCATTTT
CASSQLASVQPQHF
>TRBV28|-|TRBJ1-5|TRBD1
TGTGCCAGCAGTTCCCCCGGGACAGGAGAACATAGCAATCAGCCCCAGCATTTT
CASSSPGTGEHSNQPQHF
>TRBV7-2|-|TRBJ2-2|-
TGTGCCAGCAGCTCCCTCGGAGAGGTGGGGGAGCTGTTTTTT
CASSSLGEVGELFF
>TRBV10-3|-|TRBJ1-2|-
TGTGCCATCACCCCGGGACATCTCTATGGCTACACCTTC
CAITPGHLYGYTF
>TRBV2|-|TRBJ1-2|TRBD1
TGTGCCAGCAGTGAAGAAACAGGGGGCATTGTATGGGGCTACACCTTC
CASSEETGGIVWGYTF
>TRBV2|-|TRBJ1-4|-
TGTGCCAGCAGTGACGAGACGGGATTCGTAAAACTGTTTTTT
CASSDETGFVKLFF
>TRBV10-3|-|TRBJ2-3|-
TGTGCCATCAGTGAAGGAGAGTCGGGAATCACAGATACGCAGTATTTT
CAISEGESGITDTQYF
>TRBV5-4|-|TRBJ1-1|TRBD1
TGTGCCAGCAGCTGGGGGCCAGGGGGAGGGAACACTGAAGCTTTCTTT
CASSWGPGGGNTEAFF
>TRBV28|once|TRBJ1-1|-
TGTGCCAGCAGTTCGGGAACCGGGACAATCAACACTGAAGCTTTCTTT
CASSSGTGTINTEAFF
>TRBV5-1|-|TRBJ1-1|TRBD1
TGCGCCAGCAGCGTTCAGGGGGCGATGAACACTGAAGCTTTCTTT
CASSVQGAMNTEAFF
>TRBV27|-|TRBJ2-1|TRBD2
TGTGCCAGCAGTTTCCTACGAGCGGGAGGGAGCGATGAGCAGTTCTTC
CASSFLRAGGSDEQFF
>TRBV18|-|TRBJ2-4|-
TGTGCCAGCTCACCAGGGAGTGCCAAAAACATTCAGTACTTC
CASSPGSAKNIQYF
>TRBV6-5|-|TRBJ2-1|TRBD1
TGTGCCAGCAGATTATCCCGGGACAGTGGAAATGAGCAGTTCTTC
CASRLSRDSGNEQFF
>TRBV19|-|TRBJ1-6|TRBD1
TGTGCCAGTAGTATAAGTGCAGGGGGCTGGGATTCACCCCTCCACTTT
CASSISAGGWDSPLHF
>TRBV18|-|TRBJ2-5|TRBD2
TGTGCCAGCTCTCTTTCTAGAGAGCCTAGCGGGAGCCAAGAGACCCAGTACTTC
CASSLSREPSGSQETQYF
>TRBV2|-|TRBJ2-3|-
TGTGCCAGCAGTGGGGCCAAAACAGATACGCAGTATTTT
CASSGAKTDTQYF
>TRBV18|-|TRBJ1-4|-
TGTGCCAGCTCATTCGGAGAGGGTAATGAAAAACTGTTTTTT
CASSFGEGNEKLFF
>TRBV5-1|-|TRBJ2-1|TRBD2
TGCGCCAGCAGCTTCCGGCTAGCGGGGGGAACCTCCTACAATGAGCAGTTCTTC
CASSFRLAGGTSYNEQFF
>TRBV21-1|-|TRBJ2-1|-
TGTGCCAGCAGCTCTCCGGGACTAGGGGATGAGCAGTTCTTC
CASSSPGLGDEQFF
>TRBV4-3|-|TRBJ2-7|-
TGCGCCAGCAGCCCGGACAGATTAAGCGAGCAGTACTTC
CASSPDRLSEQYF
>TRBV7-3|-|TRBJ1-1|-
TGTGCCAGCAGCGGCAGGATGAACACTGAAGCTTTCTTT
CASSGRMNTEAFF
>TRBV15|-|TRBJ1-5|-
TGTGCCACCAGCAGAGATTATAGAAGGCATTTT
CATSRDYRRHF
>TRBV29-1|-|TRBJ2-7|TRBD2
TGCAGCGTCGCACTACTAGCGGGAGTCAACGAGCAGTACTTC
CSVALLAGVNEQYF
>TRBV5-4|-|TRBJ1-2|-
TGTGCCAGCAGCTTGAGTGCAGGGGATGGCTACACCTTC
CASSLSAGDGYTF
>TRBV28|-|TRBJ2-2|TRBD1
TGTGCCAGCAGACAAACAGGGGGCAGTAACACCGGGGAGCTGTTTTTT
CASRQTGGSNTGELFF
>TRBV4-1|once|TRBJ1-1|-
TGCGCCAGCAGCCAAGAGTTGCGGGGGGGAGACACTGAAGCTTTCTTT
CASSQELRGGDTEAFF
>TRBV7-8|-|TRBJ2-3|TRBD1
TGTGCCAGCAGCTTAAAGACAGGGCATGCCACAGATACGCAGTATTTT
CASSLKTGHATDTQYF
>TRBV11-2|once|TRBJ2-7|-
TGTGCCAGCAGCCTCCTGTCAGGGAAGGGTCCCTACGAGCAGTACTTC
CASSLLSGKGPYEQYF
>TRBV4-1|once|TRBJ1-2|-
TGCGCCAGCAGCCAAGATGGTGGCAGGGTCGATGGCTACACCTTC
CASSQDGGRVDGYTF
>TRBV5-1|-|TRBJ1-1|-
TGCGCCAGCAGCTTATCGGGGGGGAACACTGAAGCTTTCTTT
CASSLSGGNTEAFF
>TRBV27|-|TRBJ1-3|TRBD1
TGTGCCAGCAGTCTCCAAAGGGGGCTTGGAAACACCATATATTTT
CASSLQRGLGNTIYF
>TRBV7-2|-|TRBJ2-7|TRBD1
TGTGCCAGCAGCTTAGTACAGGGGGTCCACGAGCAGTACTTC
CASSLVQGVHEQYF